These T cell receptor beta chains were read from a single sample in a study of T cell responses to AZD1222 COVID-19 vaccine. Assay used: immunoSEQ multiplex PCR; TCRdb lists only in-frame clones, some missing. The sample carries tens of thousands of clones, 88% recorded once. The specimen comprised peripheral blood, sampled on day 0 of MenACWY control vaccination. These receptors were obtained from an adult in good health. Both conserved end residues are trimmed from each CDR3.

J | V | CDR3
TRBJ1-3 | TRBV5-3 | ARSSGRLSGNTIY
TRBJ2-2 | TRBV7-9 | ASSPTTSESAGELF
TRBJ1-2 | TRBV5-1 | ASSRDRKNYGYT
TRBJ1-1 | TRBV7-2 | ASSPSSRGVSTEAF
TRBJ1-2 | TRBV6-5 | ASSNSPRGYGYT
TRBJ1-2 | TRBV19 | AIKDENYGYT
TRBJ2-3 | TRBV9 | ASSVVHSGTDTQY
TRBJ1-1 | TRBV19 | ASSIRTGFEAF
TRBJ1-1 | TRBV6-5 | ASSRQGVNTEAF
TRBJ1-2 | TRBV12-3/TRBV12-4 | ASSLDGYGYT
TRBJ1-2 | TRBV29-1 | SVVDTGAYGYT
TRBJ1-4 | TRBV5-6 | ASSSHPSEKLF
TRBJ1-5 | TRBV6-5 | ASRRQRNSNQPQH
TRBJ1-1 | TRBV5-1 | ASRGLSVNTEAF
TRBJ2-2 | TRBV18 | ASSPSGQGNTGELF
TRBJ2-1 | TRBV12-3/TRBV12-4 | ASSLGVNEQF
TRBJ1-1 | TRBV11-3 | ASSLAGARNTEAF
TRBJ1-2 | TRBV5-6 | ASSLVRPTNYGYT
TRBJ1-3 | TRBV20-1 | SARTGNTIY
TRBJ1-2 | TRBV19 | ASSIGLGGYT
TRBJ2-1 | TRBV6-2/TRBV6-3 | ASSSWTGSSYNEQF
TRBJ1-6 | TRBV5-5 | ASFETGVNSPLH
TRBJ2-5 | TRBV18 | ASSPSEETQY
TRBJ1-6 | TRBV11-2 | ASSSLQYYNSPLH
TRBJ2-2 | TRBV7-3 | ASSTSPSNTGELF
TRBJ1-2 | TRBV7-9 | ASSLEGGAGYGYT
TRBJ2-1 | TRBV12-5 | ASGRGTSGLGEQF
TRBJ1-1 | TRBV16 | ASSQSGGARTEAF
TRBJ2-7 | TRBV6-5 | ASITSGTGAYEQY
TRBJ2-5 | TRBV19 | ASSPLAFGLAGQETQY
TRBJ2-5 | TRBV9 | ASSVDNRQWETQY
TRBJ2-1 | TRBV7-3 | ASSFTGDEQF
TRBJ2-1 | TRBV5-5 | ASSLLGDNYNEQF
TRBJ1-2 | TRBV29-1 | SALGGSYGYT
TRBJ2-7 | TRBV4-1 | ASSQDSSSGSYEQY
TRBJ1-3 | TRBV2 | ASTPGQGANTIY
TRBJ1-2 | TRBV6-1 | ASSEPGLINYGYT
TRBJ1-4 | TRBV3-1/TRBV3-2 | ASSQPMTGTDEKLF
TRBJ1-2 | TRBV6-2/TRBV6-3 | ASTPGQGHGYT
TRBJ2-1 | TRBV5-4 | ASSRGTRGDYNEQF
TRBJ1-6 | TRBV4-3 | ASSQDSGQAIGLPLH
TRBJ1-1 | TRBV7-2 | ASSLAGFNTEAF
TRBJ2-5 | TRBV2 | ASRYTGETQY
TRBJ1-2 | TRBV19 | ASRGSSEGAGGYT
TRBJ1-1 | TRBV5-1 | ASSIGTAAEAF
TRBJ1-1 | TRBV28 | ASSTPRGGVNTEAF
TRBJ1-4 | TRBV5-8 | ASRLRGEPLKLF
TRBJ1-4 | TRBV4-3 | ASSDREREKLF
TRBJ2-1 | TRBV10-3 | AISASGGVNEQF
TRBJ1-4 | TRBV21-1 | ASSQGHRFGEKLF
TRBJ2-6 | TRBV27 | ASSLDISGANVLT